A single T cell receptor beta chain is shown here with its context. The sample is drawn from a study of T-cell reconstitution after alpha-beta-depleted transplantation in children. Unique molecular identifiers were incorporated when the TCRbeta library was constructed. TCRdb used MiXCR to reprocess the PCR reads, holding one entry per CDR3 protein. The table has about 610,000 distinct CDR3 sequences, roughly a tenth seen once. The CDR3 length is 15 residues. V lost 0 bases to trimming and J lost 0 bases, with 9 bases between them. The V gene's germline CDR1 is SGHTA and CDR2 FQGNSA. The source material was PBMCs from the stem cell graft donor, sampled from the stem cell graft. The receptor was isolated from a human donor who donated a stem cell graft to a child with acute myeloid leukemia. V and J are TRBV7-2 and TRBJ2-7; D remains ambiguous. As DNA, the CDR3 is TGTGCCAGCAGCTTAGCGTGGGTGAGCTCCTACGAGCAGTACTTC. This gives the protein CASSLAWVSSYEQYF.